Each of the 9 T cell receptor beta chains below was sequenced from the same sample in a study of post-analysis software for immune sequencing data. Study-wide points: Patients had higher frequencies than controls of about five TRBV segments, including TRBV5-6, TRBV5-1 and TRBV20-1.

Antigens for these TCRs are unknown. The library was made from cDNA and included unique molecular identifiers. TCRdb reprocessed the PCR reads via MiXCR and lists one record per CDR3 protein. Of 400,000 to 500,000 distinct CDR3 sequences in the sample, about 39% were seen once. Sequencing was carried out using blood. These TCRs come from a girl aged 2-10 years with multiple sclerosis.

This clonotype was detected only a few times. The chain carries TRBV7-9 and TRBJ2-5; a possible D gene is TRBD2 (6 bases). The length of the CDR3 is 14 residues. V was clipped by 7 bases and J by 1 base, with 13 bases between them. Germline lookup yields CDR1 SEHNR and CDR2 FQNEAQ (reference sequence). The CDR3 DNA reads TGTGCCAGCACCCGACTGGGGGGCCAAGAGACCCAGTACTTC. This codes for CASTRLGGQETQYF. Full variable domain (outside the CDR3, taken from reference TRBV7-9 and TRBJ2-5): DTGVSQNPRHKITKRGQNVTFRCDPISEHNRLYWYRQTLGQGPEFLTYFQNEAQLEKSRLLSDRFSAERPKGSFSTLEIQRTEQGDSAMYLCASTRLGGQETQYFGPGTRLLVL.

In this sample, this clonotype turned up a few times. The V call is TRBV6-2 or TRBV6-3, the J call TRBJ2-3; possible D gene TRBD1, 6 bases. V lost 6 bases, J lost 10 bases, and 23 bases lay in between. The CDR3 totals 15 residues. From germline, CDR1 is MNHEY and CDR2 SVGEGT. CDR3 nucleotides: TGTGCCAGCAGCCTACAGGGCCTACTGAACGAGGCGCAGTATTTT. Translating it yields CASSLQGLLNEAQYF.

The CDR3 here is CASSPLGAGGDNEQFF. CDR3 bases: TGTGCCAGCAGCCCCCTGGGAGCGGGAGGAGACAATGAGCAGTTCTTC. The gene calls are TRBV7-3 and TRBJ2-1; TRBD2 matches 9 bases. Germline trimming cut 5 bases from V and 5 bases from J; bases unmatched to any gene: 10. Germline V gene data show CDR1 as SGHTA and CDR2 as FQGTGA. This CDR3 spans 16 amino acids.

The chain carries TRBV20-1 and TRBJ2-7; D unclear. Trimming took off 1 base at V and 0 bases at J, with 10 bases between the two ends. CDR3 length: 14 residues. Germline CDR1 and CDR2: DFQATT and SNEGSKA (reference sequence). The CDR3 DNA follows: TGCAGTGCTAGAGGTGGTGGTGGCTCCTACGAGCAGTACTTC. It yields the protein CSARGGGGSYEQYF.

This clonotype was seen a handful of times. The chain carries TRBV20-1 and TRBJ1-6, with D perhaps matching TRBD1 (5 bases). The CDR3 is 14 residues long. Germline-derived CDR1 and CDR2 are DFQATT and SNEGSKA (reference sequence). Trimming took 1 base from V and 8 from J, leaving 12 bases between them. CDR3 sequence reads: CSARVTTGDSPLHF. The DNA for the CDR3 is TGCAGTGCTAGAGTCACCACGGGGGATTCACCCCTCCACTTT.

This clonotype showed up just a few times. The rearrangement joins TRBV7-3 to TRBJ2-7; 7 bases fit TRBD2. Per the germline V gene, CDR1 is SGHTA and CDR2 is FQGTGA. Trimming at V came to 5 bases and at J to 2 bases, leaving 9 bases not matched to a gene. The length of the CDR3 is 15 residues. CDR3 protein: CASSMFSGPTYEQYF. For the CDR3, the DNA is TGTGCCAGCAGCATGTTTAGCGGGCCTACCTACGAGCAGTACTTC.

The chain carries TRBV5-1 and TRBJ1-2, with unresolved D. The germline V and J ends were trimmed by 0 bases and 2 bases, with 8 bases remaining between them. The CDR3 is 14 amino acids. The V gene's germline CDR1 is SGHRS and CDR2 YFSETQ. The CDR3 bases are TGCGCCAGCAGCTTGGTTTCATACAACTATGGCTACACCTTC. Its translation: CASSLVSYNYGYTF.

J is TRBJ1-1 and V is TRBV12-3 or TRBV12-4; D is unresolved. Trimming took 3 bases from V and 6 from J, leaving 5 bases between them. The CDR3 is made up of 11 amino acids. The CDR3 loop reads CASSLMAEAFF. The CDR3 nucleotides are TGTGCCAGCAGTTTGATGGCTGAAGCTTTCTTT.

The chain uses TRBV29-1 and TRBJ2-1, with 7 bases that match TRBD2. Trimming cost V 4 bases and J 0 bases; bases outside gene matches: 3. Germline V gives CDR1 SQVTM, CDR2 ANQGSEA. The CDR3 has 14 amino acids. The CDR3 coding sequence is TGCAGCGTTGGGCCGGGGGGCTCCTACAATGAGCAGTTCTTC. Translated, it gives CSVGPGGSYNEQFF.